The next 9 T cell receptor beta chains were all read from a single sample in a study of CD8 T cell repertoires and HIV-1 epitope variants. No antigen has been assigned to these receptors. Profiling relied on immunoSEQ multiplex PCR, and the TCRdb table lists in-frame clones only, not all of them. Found here are thousands of clones, about two thirds of them singletons; the top ten hold more than 45%. Sample: cultured CD8+ T cells derived from PBMCs. The receptor set was obtained from a male donor with HIV.

This clone was detected only a few times. The chain combines TRBV7-9 with TRBJ2-2; 10 bases align to TRBD1. Per germline, CDR1 SEHNR and CDR2 FQNEAQ (reference sequence). The CDR3 runs 12 residues. The junction had 2 bases not matched to a gene; V was cut back by 8 bases and J by 8 bases. Here the CDR3 DNA reads TGTGCCAGCGGACAGGGGGATGGGGAGCTGTTTTTT. Translation: CASGQGDGELFF.

The CDR3 region has the DNA TGTGCCTGGAGGGGTCAGTCAAACAATTCACCCCTCCACTTT. Protein: CAWRGQSNNSPLHF. This chain uses TRBV30 with TRBJ1-6; D gene uncertain. Per germline, CDR1 GTSNPN and CDR2 SVGIG (reference sequence). The CDR3 covers 14 residues. Deletions cut 3 bases from V and 7 bases from J, with 13 bases between. Based on the CDR3 plus reference TRBV30 and TRBJ1-6, the full variable domain is SQTIHQWPATLVQPVGSPLSLECTVEGTSNPNLYWYRQAAGRGLQLLFYSVGIGQISSEVPQNLSASRPQDRQFILSSKKLLLSDSGFYLCAWRGQSNNSPLHFGNGTRLTVT.

There are a few counts of this clone. V is TRBV5-1 and J is TRBJ1-1, with a weak D call TRBD1 (5 bases). V lost 0 bases to trimming and J lost 4 bases, with 10 bases between them. The CDR3 runs to 14 residues. Germline loops: CDR1 SGHRS, CDR2 YFSETQ. CDR3 loop: CASSLVGRGTEAFF. The CDR3 bases are TGCGCCAGCAGCTTGGTTGGAAGGGGCACTGAAGCTTTCTTT.

The genes are TRBV15 and TRBJ2-5, with D perhaps matching TRBD1 or TRBD2 (5 bases each). With the DNA end fitting TRBJ2-7 better, the J assignment may be wrong. Germline V gene data show CDR1 as LNHNV and CDR2 as YYDKDF (reference sequence). This CDR3 contains 15 residues. The CDR3 region has the DNA TGTGCCACCAGCAGAGATCTAGGGGAGATCTACGAGCAGTACTTC. It translates to CATSRDLGEIYEQYF.

The gene calls are TRBV6-5 and TRBJ2-1, with 9 bases lining up with TRBD2. Germline CDR1 is MNHEY and CDR2 is SVGAGI. V dropped 0 bases and J dropped 7; count of bases not matched to a gene: 1. The CDR3 covers 14 residues. The DNA of the CDR3 is TGTGCCAGCAGTTACTCTCTAGCGGGAAATGAGCAGTTCTTC. Its protein product is CASSYSLAGNEQFF.

The genes are TRBV7-8 and TRBJ2-6; possibly TRBD2 for D (5 bases). The CDR3 is 16 residues long. Trimming removed 1 base from V and 3 bases from J, with 10 bases in between. CDR1 SGHVS and CDR2 FQNEAQ come from the germline V gene. The CDR3 sequence: CASSLGGGRGANVLTF. The CDR3 region has the DNA TGTGCCAGCAGCTTAGGAGGCGGGCGTGGGGCCAACGTCCTGACTTTC.

This clone is labeled medium-sized (0.01 to 0.1%). This CDR3 reads CASSPTSGIYEQYF. CDR3 nucleotides: TGTGCCAGCAGCCCGACTAGCGGGATCTACGAGCAGTACTTC. The chain couples TRBV7-9 to TRBJ2-7, with 11 nucleotides matching TRBD2. The CDR3 covers 14 residues. The junction had 3 bases not matched to a gene; V was cut back by 5 bases and J by 3 bases. Germline loops: CDR1 SEHNR, CDR2 FQNEAQ (reference sequence).

In this sample, this clone is large (0.1 to 1%). This sequence joins TRBV19 and TRBJ2-6; 11 bases are a match to TRBD1. Germline values: CDR1 LNHDA, CDR2 SQIVND (reference sequence). The CDR3 extends over 15 amino acids. J was trimmed by 0 bases and V by 8 bases; bases with no gene match: 0. CDR3 bases: TGTGCCAGTGGGACAGGGGGCTCTGGGGCCAACGTCCTGACTTTC. Protein product: CASGTGGSGANVLTF.

By share, this clone ranks as medium-sized. The rearrangement uses TRBV6-1 and TRBJ1-5; no reliable D call. V lost 6 bases and J lost 5, with 17 bases in between. This CDR3 has 15 amino acids. The germline gives CDR1 MNHNS, CDR2 SASEGT. CDR3 region: CASSVDTDNYQPQHF. CDR3 nucleotide sequence: TGTGCCAGCAGCGTAGACACCGACAACTATCAGCCCCAGCATTTT.